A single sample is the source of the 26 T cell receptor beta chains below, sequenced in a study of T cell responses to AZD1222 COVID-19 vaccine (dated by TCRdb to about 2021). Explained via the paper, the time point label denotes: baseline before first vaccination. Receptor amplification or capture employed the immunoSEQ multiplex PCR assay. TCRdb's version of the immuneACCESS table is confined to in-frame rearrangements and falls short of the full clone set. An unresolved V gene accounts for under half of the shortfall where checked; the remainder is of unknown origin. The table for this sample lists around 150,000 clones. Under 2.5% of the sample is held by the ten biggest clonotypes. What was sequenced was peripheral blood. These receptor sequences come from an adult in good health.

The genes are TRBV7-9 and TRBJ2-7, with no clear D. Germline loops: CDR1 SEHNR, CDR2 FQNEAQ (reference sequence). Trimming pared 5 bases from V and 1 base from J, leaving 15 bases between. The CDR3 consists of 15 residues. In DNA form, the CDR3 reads TGTGCCAGCAGCCCCGTCTTGGGAAATTCCTACGAGCAGTACTTC. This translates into CASSPVLGNSYEQYF.

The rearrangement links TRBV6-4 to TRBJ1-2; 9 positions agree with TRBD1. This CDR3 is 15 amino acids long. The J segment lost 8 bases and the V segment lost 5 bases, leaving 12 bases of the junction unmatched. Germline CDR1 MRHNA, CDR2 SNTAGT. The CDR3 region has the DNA TGTGCCAGCAGTACTGAAGGACAGGGGACTGGGGGCTACACCTTC. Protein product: CASSTEGQGTGGYTF.

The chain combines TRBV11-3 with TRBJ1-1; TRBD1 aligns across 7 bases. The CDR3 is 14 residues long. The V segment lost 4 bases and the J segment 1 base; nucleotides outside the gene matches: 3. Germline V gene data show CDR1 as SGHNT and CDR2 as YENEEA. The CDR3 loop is CASSSTGANTEAFF. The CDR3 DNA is TGTGCCAGCAGCTCAACAGGGGCGAACACTGAAGCTTTCTTT.

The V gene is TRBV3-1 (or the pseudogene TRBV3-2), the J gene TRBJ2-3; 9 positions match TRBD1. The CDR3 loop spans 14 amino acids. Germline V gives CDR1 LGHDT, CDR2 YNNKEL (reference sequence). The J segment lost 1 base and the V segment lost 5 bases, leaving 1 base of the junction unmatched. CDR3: CASSRTGGTDTQYF. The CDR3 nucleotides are TGTGCCAGCAGCAGGACAGGGGGCACAGATACGCAGTATTTT.

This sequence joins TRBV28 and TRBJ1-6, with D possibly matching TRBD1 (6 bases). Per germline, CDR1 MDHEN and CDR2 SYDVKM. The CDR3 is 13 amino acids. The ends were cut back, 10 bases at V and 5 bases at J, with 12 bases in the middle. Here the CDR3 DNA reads TGTGCCACCAACAGGGTCGATAATTCACCCCTCCACTTT. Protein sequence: CATNRVDNSPLHF. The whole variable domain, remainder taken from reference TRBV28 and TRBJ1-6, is DVKVTQSSRYLVKRTGEKVFLECVQDMDHENMFWYRQDPGLGLRLIYFSYDVKMKEKGDIPEGYSVSREKKERFSLILESASTNQTSMYLCATNRVDNSPLHFGNGTRLTVT.

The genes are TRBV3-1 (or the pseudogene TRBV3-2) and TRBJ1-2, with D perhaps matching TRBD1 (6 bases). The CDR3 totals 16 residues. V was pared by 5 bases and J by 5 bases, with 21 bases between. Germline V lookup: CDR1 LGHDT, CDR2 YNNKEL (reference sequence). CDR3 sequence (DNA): TGTGCCAGCAGCGGGGGCTTCGAGGGATATCGTTATGGCTACACCTTC. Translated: CASSGGFEGYRYGYTF.

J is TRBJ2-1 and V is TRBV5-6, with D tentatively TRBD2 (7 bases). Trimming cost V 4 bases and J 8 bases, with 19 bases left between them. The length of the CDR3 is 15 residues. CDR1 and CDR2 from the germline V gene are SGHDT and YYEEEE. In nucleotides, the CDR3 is TGTGCCAGCAGCGGGAGGGTCCTGGGGGCGGATGAGCAGTTCTTC. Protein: CASSGRVLGADEQFF.

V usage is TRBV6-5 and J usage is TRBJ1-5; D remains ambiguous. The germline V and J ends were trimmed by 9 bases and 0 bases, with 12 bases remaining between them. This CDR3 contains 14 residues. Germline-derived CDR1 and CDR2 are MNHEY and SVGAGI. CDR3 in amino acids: CASKFGDSNQPQHF. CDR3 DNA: TGTGCCAGTAAATTCGGGGATAGCAATCAGCCCCAGCATTTT.

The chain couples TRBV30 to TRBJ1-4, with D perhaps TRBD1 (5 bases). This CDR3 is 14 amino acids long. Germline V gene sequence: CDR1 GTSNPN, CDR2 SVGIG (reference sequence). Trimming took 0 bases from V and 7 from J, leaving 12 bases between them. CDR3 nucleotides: TGTGCCTGGAGTGTGGGGCGTCGGGGTGAAAAACTGTTTTTT. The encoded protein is CAWSVGRRGEKLFF.

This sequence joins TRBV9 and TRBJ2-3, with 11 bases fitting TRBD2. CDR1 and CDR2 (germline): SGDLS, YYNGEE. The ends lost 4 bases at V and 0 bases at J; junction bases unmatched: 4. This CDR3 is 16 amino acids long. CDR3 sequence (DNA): TGTGCCAGCAGCCCGGGACTAGCGGTTAGCACAGATACGCAGTATTTT. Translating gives CASSPGLAVSTDTQYF.

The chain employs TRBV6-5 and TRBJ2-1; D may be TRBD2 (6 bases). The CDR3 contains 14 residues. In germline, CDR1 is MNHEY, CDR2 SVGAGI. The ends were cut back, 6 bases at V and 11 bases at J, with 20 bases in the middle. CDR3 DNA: TGTGCCAGCAGACCGGGACTGGCTAATACTAAGCAGTTCTTC. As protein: CASRPGLANTKQFF.

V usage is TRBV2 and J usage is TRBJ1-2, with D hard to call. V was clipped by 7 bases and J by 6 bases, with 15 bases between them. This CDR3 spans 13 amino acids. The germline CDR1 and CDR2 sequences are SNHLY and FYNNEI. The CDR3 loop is CASKVGSTHGYTF. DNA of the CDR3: TGTGCCAGCAAGGTGGGGAGCACACATGGCTACACCTTC.

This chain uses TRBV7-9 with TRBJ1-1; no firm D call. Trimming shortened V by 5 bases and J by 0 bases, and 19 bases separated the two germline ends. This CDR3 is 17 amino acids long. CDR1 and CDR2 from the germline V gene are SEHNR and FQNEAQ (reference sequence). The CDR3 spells CASSVRTSGGVNTEAFF. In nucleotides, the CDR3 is TGTGCCAGCAGCGTAAGGACGTCCGGAGGAGTGAACACTGAAGCTTTCTTT.

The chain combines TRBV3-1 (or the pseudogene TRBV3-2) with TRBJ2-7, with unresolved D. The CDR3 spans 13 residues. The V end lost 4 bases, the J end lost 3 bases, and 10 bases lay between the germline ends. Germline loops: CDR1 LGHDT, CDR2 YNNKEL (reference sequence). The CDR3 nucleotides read TGTGCCAGCAGCCCCTCGGACGTCTACGAGCAGTACTTC. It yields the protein CASSPSDVYEQYF.

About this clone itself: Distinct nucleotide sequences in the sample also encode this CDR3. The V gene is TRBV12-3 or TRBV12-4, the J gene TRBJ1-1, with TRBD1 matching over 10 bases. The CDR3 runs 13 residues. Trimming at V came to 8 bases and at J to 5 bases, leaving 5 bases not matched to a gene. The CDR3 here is CASGTGEGTEAFF. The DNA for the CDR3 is TGTGCCAGCGGGACAGGGGAAGGGACTGAAGCTTTCTTT.

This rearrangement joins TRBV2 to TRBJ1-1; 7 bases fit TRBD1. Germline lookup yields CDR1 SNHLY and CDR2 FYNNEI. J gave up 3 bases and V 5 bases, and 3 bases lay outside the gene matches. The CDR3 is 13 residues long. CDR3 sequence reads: CASSLQGYTEAFF. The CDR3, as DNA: TGTGCCAGCAGTCTACAGGGGTACACTGAAGCTTTCTTT.

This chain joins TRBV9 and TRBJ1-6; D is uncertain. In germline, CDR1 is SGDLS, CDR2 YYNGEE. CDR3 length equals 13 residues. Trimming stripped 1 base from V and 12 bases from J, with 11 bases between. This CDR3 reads CASSVMGEGPLHF. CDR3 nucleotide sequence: TGTGCCAGCAGCGTAATGGGCGAGGGACCCCTCCACTTT.

CDR3 in amino acids: CSVVDRPYEQYF. The CDR3 DNA is TGCAGCGTTGTGGACAGGCCCTACGAGCAGTACTTC. The genes are TRBV29-1 and TRBJ2-7, with 7 bases matching TRBD1. The germline gives CDR1 SQVTM, CDR2 ANQGSEA. The V and J ends lost 4 bases and 2 bases, in that order; junction bases with no gene match: 2. The CDR3 covers 12 residues.

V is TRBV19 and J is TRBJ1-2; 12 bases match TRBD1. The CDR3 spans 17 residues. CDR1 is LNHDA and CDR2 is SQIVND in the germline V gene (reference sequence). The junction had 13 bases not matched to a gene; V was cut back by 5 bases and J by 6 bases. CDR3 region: CASSDPAGTGGSDGYTF. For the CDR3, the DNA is TGTGCCAGTAGTGACCCCGCCGGGACAGGGGGCTCAGATGGCTACACCTTC. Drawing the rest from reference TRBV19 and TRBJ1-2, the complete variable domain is DGGITQSPKYLFRKEGQNVTLSCEQNLNHDAMYWYRQDPGQGLRLIYYSQIVNDFQKGDIAEGYSVSREKKESFPLTVTSAQKNPTAFYLCASSDPAGTGGSDGYTFGSGTRLTVV.

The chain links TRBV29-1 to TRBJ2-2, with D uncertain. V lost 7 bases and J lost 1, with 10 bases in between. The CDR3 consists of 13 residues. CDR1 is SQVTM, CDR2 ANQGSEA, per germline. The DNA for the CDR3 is TGCAGCGCGCTCGGGTGGAACACCGGGGAGCTGTTTTTT. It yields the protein CSALGWNTGELFF.

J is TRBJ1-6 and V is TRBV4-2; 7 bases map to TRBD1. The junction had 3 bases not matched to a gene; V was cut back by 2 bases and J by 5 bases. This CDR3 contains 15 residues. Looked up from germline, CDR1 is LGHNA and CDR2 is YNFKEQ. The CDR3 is CASSQSDRNNSPLHF. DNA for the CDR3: TGTGCCAGCAGCCAATCGGACAGGAATAATTCACCCCTCCACTTT.

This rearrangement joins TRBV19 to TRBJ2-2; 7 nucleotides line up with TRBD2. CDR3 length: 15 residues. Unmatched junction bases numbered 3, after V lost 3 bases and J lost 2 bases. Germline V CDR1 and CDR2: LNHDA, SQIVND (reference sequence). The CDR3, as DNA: TGTGCCAGTAGTATGAGCGGGGTAAACACCGGGGAGCTGTTTTTT. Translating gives CASSMSGVNTGELFF.

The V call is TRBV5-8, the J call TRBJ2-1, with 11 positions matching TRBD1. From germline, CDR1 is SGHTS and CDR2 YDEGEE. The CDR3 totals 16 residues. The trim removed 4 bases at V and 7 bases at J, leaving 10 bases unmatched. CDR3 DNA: TGTGCCAGCAGCCTGCCCCCGGGACAGGGGGGAAATGAGCAGTTCTTC. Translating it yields CASSLPPGQGGNEQFF.

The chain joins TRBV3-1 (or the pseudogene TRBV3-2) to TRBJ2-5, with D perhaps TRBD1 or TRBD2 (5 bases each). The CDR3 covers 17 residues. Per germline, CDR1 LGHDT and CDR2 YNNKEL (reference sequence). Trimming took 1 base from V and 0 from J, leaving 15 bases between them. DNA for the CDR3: TGTGCCAGCAGCCAAGGGACCCGGGGCCTAAACCAAGAGACCCAGTACTTC. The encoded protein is CASSQGTRGLNQETQYF.

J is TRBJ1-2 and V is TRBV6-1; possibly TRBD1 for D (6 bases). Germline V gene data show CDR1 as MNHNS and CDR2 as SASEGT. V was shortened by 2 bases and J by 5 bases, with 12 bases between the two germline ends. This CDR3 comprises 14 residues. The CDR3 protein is CASSENGQTYGYTF. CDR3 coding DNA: TGTGCCAGCAGTGAAAATGGACAGACGTATGGCTACACCTTC.

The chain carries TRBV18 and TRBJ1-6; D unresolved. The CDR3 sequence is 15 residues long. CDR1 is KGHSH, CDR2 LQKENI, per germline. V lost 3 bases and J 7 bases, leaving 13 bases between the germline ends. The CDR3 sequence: CASSPQEGGNSPLHF. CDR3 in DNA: TGTGCCAGCTCACCCCAAGAGGGTGGCAATTCACCCCTCCACTTT. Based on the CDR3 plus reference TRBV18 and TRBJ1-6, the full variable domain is NAGVMQNPRHLVRRRGQEARLRCSPMKGHSHVYWYRQLPEEGLKFMVYLQKENIIDESGMPKERFSAEFPKEGPSILRIQQVVRGDSAAYFCASSPQEGGNSPLHFGNGTRLTVT.